The rows below give T cell receptor beta chains drawn from one sample of a study of T-cell reconstitution after alpha-beta-depleted transplantation in children. TCRdb ran MiXCR on the PCR reads and lists one entry per CDR3 protein. The sample has 600,000 to 700,000 distinct CDR3 sequences; 15% to 20% are singletons. The sample was PBMCs from the stem cell graft donor, taken from the stem cell graft. The receptors come from a human donor who donated a stem cell graft to a child with acute myeloid leukemia. Each CDR3 is given with its conserved first and last residue. Fields, in order: J gene, clone size, D gene, V gene, CDR3 DNA, CDR3 protein. A D gene is named only where the DNA matches it firmly. Clone size is stated in some rows and not others, as once, few, many or a class when expanded.

TRBJ1-5,many,-,TRBV7-2,TGTGCCAGCAGCGCTGGGACAACATCTAGCAATCAGCCCCAGCATTTT,CASSAGTTSSNQPQHF
TRBJ1-4,many,-,TRBV5-6,TGTGCCAGCAGACGAGGAACCCAGGGGACTAATGAAAAACTGTTTTTT,CASRRGTQGTNEKLFF
TRBJ2-1,few,-,TRBV5-1,TGCGCCAGCAGCTTGGAGGGGTTCAGGGTTCTGCTTGCGGATGAGCAGTTCTTC,CASSLEGFRVLLADEQFF
TRBJ2-5,many,-,TRBV7-2,TGTGCCAGCAGCTTAGATCGCAGGGCAGAGACCCAGTACTTC,CASSLDRRAETQYF
TRBJ2-1,-,-,TRBV20-1,TGCAGTGCTGTACCCGGGACCACCTACTACAATGAGCAGTTCTTC,CSAVPGTTYYNEQFF
TRBJ2-7,-,-,TRBV4-3,TGCGCCAGCAGCCAAGAATTCCGGGCCCCCTACGAGCAGTACTTC,CASSQEFRAPYEQYF
TRBJ1-1,-,-,TRBV25-1,TGTGCCAGCAGTGAAGAGGCAAGGGAGGCTGAAGCTTTCTTT,CASSEEAREAEAFF
TRBJ2-1,many,TRBD2,TRBV12-3/TRBV12-4,TGTGCCAGTGTCGGCGGGGGGGCAAATGAGCAGTTCTTC,CASVGGGANEQFF
TRBJ2-3,-,-,TRBV5-1,TGCGCCAGCAGTTTAACAAATACAGGGAGCACAGATACGCAGTATTTT,CASSLTNTGSTDTQYF
TRBJ2-7,-,-,TRBV30,TGTGCCTGGAGTGTACTGGCAGCCTACGAGCAGTACTTC,CAWSVLAAYEQYF
TRBJ2-3,-,TRBD2,TRBV7-9,TGTGCCAGCAGCCCTAGCGGGGAGGATACGCAGTATTTT,CASSPSGEDTQYF
TRBJ2-5,-,-,TRBV25-1,TGTGCCAGCAGTGGACCAGGGGCAGAGACCCAGTACTTC,CASSGPGAETQYF
TRBJ2-5,-,-,TRBV14,TGTGCCAGCAGCCAAGGGGGCCGGTCCCAGTACTTC,CASSQGGRSQYF
TRBJ1-1,many,-,TRBV5-8,TGTGCCAGCAGCTTGTACTCCGACGCTTTCTTT,CASSLYSDAFF
TRBJ2-1,many,-,TRBV12-3/TRBV12-4,TGTGCCAGCAGTCCTCGGGGGTCAAATGAGCAGTTCTTC,CASSPRGSNEQFF
TRBJ2-7,-,TRBD1,TRBV7-9,TGTGCCAGCAGCTTCTCCGGACAGGGGGTCCGGTTC,CASSFSGQGVRF
TRBJ2-7,-,-,TRBV25-1,TGTGCCAGCAGTGACCCGAGCTCCTACGAGCAGTACTTC,CASSDPSSYEQYF
TRBJ2-1,few,TRBD2,TRBV11-2,TGTGCCAGCAGTGTGGTAGCGGGAGTCTTCAATGAGCAGTTCTTC,CASSVVAGVFNEQFF
TRBJ1-1,-,-,TRBV13,TGTGCCAGCAGGGACTGGACTGAAGCTTTCTTT,CASRDWTEAFF
TRBJ2-1,many,TRBD2,TRBV7-9,TGTGCCAGCAGCTTAGCGGGAGGGGATAATGAGCAGTTCTTC,CASSLAGGDNEQFF
TRBJ1-1,-,-,TRBV4-2,TGTGCCAGCAGCCAAACTCCCGGTGGCACTGAAGCTTTCTTT,CASSQTPGGTEAFF
TRBJ2-2,many,-,TRBV20-1,TGCAGTGCCCACAGGAACACCGGGGAGCTGTTTTTT,CSAHRNTGELFF
TRBJ1-4,-,TRBD1,TRBV20-1,TGCAGTGCTAGAGGGGACAGGGGGGTAGGTGAAAAACTGTTTTTT,CSARGDRGVGEKLFF
TRBJ2-1,few,-,TRBV7-9,TGTGCCAACGACGGACGGATCGACAATGAGCAGTTCTTC,CANDGRIDNEQFF
TRBJ2-1,few,-,TRBV11-1,TGTGCCAGCAGCTTTTGGACCCGACATGAGCAGTTCTTC,CASSFWTRHEQFF
TRBJ2-3,-,TRBD2,TRBV12-3/TRBV12-4,TGTGCCAGCAGTCCCCAGGCCCAACTAGCGGGGGGACGCGGCACAGATACGCAGTATTTT,CASSPQAQLAGGRGTDTQYF
TRBJ1-5,many,-,TRBV20-1,TGCAGTGCTAGAGATAACTTAAGGATGGGTCAGCCCCAGCATTTT,CSARDNLRMGQPQHF
TRBJ2-1,few,TRBD2,TRBV7-2,TGTGCCAGCAGCCGTCGCAGCGGGGGGGGCAATGAGCAGTTCTTC,CASSRRSGGGNEQFF
TRBJ2-3,few,TRBD2,TRBV4-1,TGCGCCAGCAGCCAAGAGGGGAGGACTAGTGTGGGTACGCAGTATTTT,CASSQEGRTSVGTQYF
TRBJ2-3,few,-,TRBV7-7,TGTGCCAGCAGCTTACGCCCTCGACAGTCTACGGGCACAGATACGCAGTATTTT,CASSLRPRQSTGTDTQYF
TRBJ1-1,few,-,TRBV20-1,TGCAGTGCTAGTCCGGTGGGGGGTCGACTGAACACTGAAGCTTTCTTT,CSASPVGGRLNTEAFF
TRBJ1-2,many,-,TRBV5-1,TGCGCCAGCAGCCCACAGGACCCTGTCTATGGCTACACCTTC,CASSPQDPVYGYTF
TRBJ1-2,-,-,TRBV25-1,TGTGCCAGCAGTGAATATGGGGCAGGGAGCTATGGCTACACCTTC,CASSEYGAGSYGYTF
TRBJ1-5,-,-,TRBV28,TGTGCCAGCAGTTTGACCCAGCAGCCCCAGCATTTT,CASSLTQQPQHF
TRBJ2-1,-,-,TRBV9,TGTGCCAGCAGCCCCGATCCCAAAGGGCGGGGAGGCTACAATGAGCAGTTCTTC,CASSPDPKGRGGYNEQFF
TRBJ2-7,few,-,TRBV29-1,TGCAGCGTTGAAGGCCTGAGGGGGAGCTCCTACGAGCAGTACTTC,CSVEGLRGSSYEQYF
TRBJ2-3,-,-,TRBV7-3,TGTGCCAGCACCCGGCAGTCCGGGGTCGCAGATACGCAGTATTTT,CASTRQSGVADTQYF
TRBJ2-7,many,-,TRBV7-2,TGTGCCAGCAGCCCCAGAAGAAAATCCGAGCAGTACTTC,CASSPRRKSEQYF
TRBJ2-1,few,TRBD2,TRBV5-1,TGCGCCAGCAGCTTGGGCCTAGCGGGGGCCGAGCAGTTCTTC,CASSLGLAGAEQFF
TRBJ1-2,-,-,TRBV20-1,TGCAGTGCCGTCGTCGTTTCCGGCCGCTTAGGATATGGCTACACCTTC,CSAVVVSGRLGYGYTF
TRBJ1-2,many,-,TRBV21-1,TGTGCCAGCAGCCCCCAGGCGAACTATGGCTACACCTTC,CASSPQANYGYTF
TRBJ2-5,few,-,TRBV3-1,TGTGCCAGCAGCCCTGTAATTGCAGGCTCAGAGACCCAGTACTTC,CASSPVIAGSETQYF
TRBJ2-1,-,-,TRBV6-4,TGTGCCAGCAGTGAGATGTGGGGCGGCCATGAGCAGTTCTTC,CASSEMWGGHEQFF
TRBJ2-2,many,TRBD2,TRBV20-1,TGCAGTGCTACGGGGGGGCGAAACGGGGAGCTGTTTTTT,CSATGGRNGELFF
TRBJ2-5,many,TRBD1,TRBV29-1,TGCAGCGCCTCAGCGGACAGGGGAAATCAAGAGACCCAGTACTTC,CSASADRGNQETQYF
TRBJ2-5,-,-,TRBV10-1,TGCGCCAGCAGTGAGTCAAATAGGGCTAGTGAGACCCAGTACTTC,CASSESNRASETQYF
TRBJ2-2,-,-,TRBV9,TGTGCCAGCAGATACGACGGTTCGAACACCGGGGAGCTGTTTTTT,CASRYDGSNTGELFF
TRBJ2-2,-,TRBD1,TRBV15,TGTGCCACCAGCAGAGATAGGCGGACAGGAGGAAACACCGGGGAGCTGTTTTTT,CATSRDRRTGGNTGELFF